This is a list of T cell receptor beta chains from one sample in a study of identical twins. TCRdb used MiXCR to reprocess the 5' RACE reads, holding one entry per CDR3 protein. The sample holds about 1.7 million distinct CDR3 sequences, about 31% seen once. Sequenced sample: cord blood. Every receptor here comes from a newborn girl in good health. CDR3s include the opening cysteine and the closing phenylalanine or tryptophan. D genes are given only for firm matches. Where a row states a size, it is once, few, many or the class of an expanded clone; other rows omit it.

>TRBV4-2|TRBD1|TRBJ1-2|few
TGTGCCAGCAGCCTCCGGGACAGGGACCGAAGTGGCTACACCTTC
CASSLRDRDRSGYTF
>TRBV6-2/TRBV6-3|NA|TRBJ1-1|NA
TGTGCCAGCAGGCCCTCGGGGGGTAGCACTGAAGCTTTCTTT
CASRPSGGSTEAFF
>TRBV10-3|NA|TRBJ1-6|NA
TGTGCCATCAGTGAGTCGGGCAGGTTAGGTTCACCCCTCCACTTT
CAISESGRLGSPLHF
>TRBV10-3|NA|TRBJ2-2|NA
TGTGCCATCACCCTGGACACGAACACCGGGGAGCTGTTTTTT
CAITLDTNTGELFF
>TRBV10-3|TRBD2|TRBJ2-1|NA
TGTGCCATCAGGGGACTAGCGGATATATACAATGAGCAGTTCTTC
CAIRGLADIYNEQFF
>TRBV25-1|TRBD1|TRBJ1-2|NA
TGTGCCAGCAGTGAATTTCGACAGGGCGATGGCTACACCTTC
CASSEFRQGDGYTF
>TRBV13|NA|TRBJ2-7|NA
TGTGCCAGCAGCCGCCCGACTAGGACCTACGAGCAGTACTTC
CASSRPTRTYEQYF
>TRBV5-5|NA|TRBJ1-6|NA
TGTGCCAGCAGCTTGACCCTCGAGGGATGGAATTCACCCCTCCACTTT
CASSLTLEGWNSPLHF
>TRBV9|NA|TRBJ2-7|many
TGTGCCAGCAGCGTTGGGGGCCCCTACGAGCAGTACTTC
CASSVGGPYEQYF
>TRBV27|NA|TRBJ2-5|many
TGTGCCAGCAGTTTATTCCTCCAAGAGACCCAGTACTTC
CASSLFLQETQYF
>TRBV11-2|NA|TRBJ2-1|few
TGTGCCAGCAGCCTCCAGGTTGCAGCTTGGTCCGAGCAGTTCTTC
CASSLQVAAWSEQFF
>TRBV5-6|TRBD2|TRBJ2-5|few
TGTGCCAGCAGCGCAGGACTAGCGGACCACCAAGAGACCCAGTACTTC
CASSAGLADHQETQYF
>TRBV5-1|NA|TRBJ2-1|few
TGCGCCAGCAGCTTGAACAGCTGGGGCTCCTACAATGAGCAGTTCTTC
CASSLNSWGSYNEQFF
>TRBV7-8|TRBD2|TRBJ2-7|few
TGTGCCAGCGGGTCTAGCGGTTCCTACGAGCAGTACTTC
CASGSSGSYEQYF
>TRBV5-1|NA|TRBJ2-1|NA
TGCGCCAGCAGCTGGAAGGTTGAAACCCGAACCGAGCAGTTCTTC
CASSWKVETRTEQFF
>TRBV10-1|TRBD2|TRBJ2-3|few
TGCGCCAGCAGTGCCACAGGGACTAGTGGCGATACGCAGTATTTT
CASSATGTSGDTQYF
>TRBV20-1|TRBD1|TRBJ1-2|NA
TGCAGTGCTAGACCAATGACAGGGGATGAGGGCTACACCTTC
CSARPMTGDEGYTF
>TRBV5-1|TRBD1|TRBJ2-7|NA
TGCGCCAGCAGCCCGGACAGGGAAATTAACGAGCAGTACTTC
CASSPDREINEQYF
>TRBV21-1|NA|TRBJ1-1|NA
TGTGCCAGCAGCAAAGGGGCAACCATGAACACTGAAGCTTTCTTT
CASSKGATMNTEAFF
>TRBV12-3/TRBV12-4|NA|TRBJ2-7|few
TGTGCCAGCAGTTGGATGGGTTACGAGCAGTACTTC
CASSWMGYEQYF
>TRBV7-9|NA|TRBJ2-3|NA
TGTGCCAGCAGCCCCCCGGGACTTTTCACAGATACGCAGTATTTT
CASSPPGLFTDTQYF
>TRBV2|TRBD2|TRBJ2-1|NA
TGTGCCAGCAGTGAAAGAAGCGGGGGGCCCCGTGAGCAGTTCTTC
CASSERSGGPREQFF
>TRBV5-1|TRBD2|TRBJ2-1|NA
TGCGCCAGCCTAGCGGGGGACAACTACAATGAGCAGTTCTTC
CASLAGDNYNEQFF
>TRBV7-8|NA|TRBJ1-3|NA
TGTGCCAGCAGCTTAGTCGGCGGTCAGTCCGGTGCCACCATATATTTT
CASSLVGGQSGATIYF
>TRBV3-1|NA|TRBJ1-1|NA
TGTGCCAGCAGCCAAAATCCTTGGGGCACTGAAGCTTTCTTT
CASSQNPWGTEAFF
>TRBV28|NA|TRBJ2-1|few
TGTGCCAGCAGTTTAGTATTGCGAAACCCCAATGAGCAGTTCTTC
CASSLVLRNPNEQFF
>TRBV28|TRBD1|TRBJ1-1|few
TGTGCCACTGAGACAGGGGGCGCAAACACTGAAGCTTTCTTT
CATETGGANTEAFF
>TRBV20-1|NA|TRBJ2-1|few
TGCAGTGCGGGGAGCGGGGACACCTCCTACAATGAGCAGTTCTTC
CSAGSGDTSYNEQFF
>TRBV4-2|NA|TRBJ1-4|few
TGTGCCAGCAGCCCCGATTCTTCGTGGGGAAAACTGTTTTTT
CASSPDSSWGKLFF
>TRBV6-2/TRBV6-3|TRBD2|TRBJ2-2|few
TGTGCCAGCAGTCTTGCGGGGGGGCGCGGCACCGGGGAGCTGTTTTTT
CASSLAGGRGTGELFF
>TRBV20-1|NA|TRBJ2-5|few
TGCAGTGCTAGTCTCGGCAGGCTCCAAGAGACCCAGTACTTC
CSASLGRLQETQYF
>TRBV5-1|NA|TRBJ2-3|NA
TGCGCCAGCTTTGGAGGCAGCGGCACAGATACGCAGTATTTT
CASFGGSGTDTQYF
>TRBV20-1|NA|TRBJ2-1|NA
TGCAGTGCTATCGAGGCCCAGTTCTTC
CSAIEAQFF
>TRBV2|TRBD1|TRBJ2-2|few
TGTGCCAGCACTGCCGGGACAGGGAACACCGGGGAGCTGTTTTTT
CASTAGTGNTGELFF
>TRBV20-1|TRBD2|TRBJ2-5|once
TGCAGTGCTAGACACGGGAGGGCGGAGACCCAGTACTTC
CSARHGRAETQYF
>TRBV28|TRBD1|TRBJ2-7|NA
TGTGCCAGCAGGCCCAGACAGGGAACCAAGGACTGGAGGCTTTACGAGCAGTACTTC
CASRPRQGTKDWRLYEQYF
>TRBV19|NA|TRBJ2-1|NA
TGTGCCAGTAGACGGGAAAATGAGCAGTTCTTC
CASRRENEQFF
>TRBV5-6|NA|TRBJ2-3|NA
TGTGCCAGCAGCACCCCGGACAGACTCACAGATACGCAGTATTTT
CASSTPDRLTDTQYF
>TRBV5-4|TRBD2|TRBJ2-3|NA
TGTGCCAGCAGCGAATCCGGGACTAGCTCAGCAGATACGCAGTATTTT
CASSESGTSSADTQYF
>TRBV6-2/TRBV6-3|NA|TRBJ2-3|many
TGTGCCAGCAGTTACGGCCTCTCCACAGATACGCAGTATTTT
CASSYGLSTDTQYF
>TRBV19|TRBD2|TRBJ2-1|NA
TGTGCCAGTAGTAGCTCGGGACTAGCGGGAGGGAAGCAGTTCTTC
CASSSSGLAGGKQFF
>TRBV12-3/TRBV12-4|NA|TRBJ2-7|NA
TGTGCCAGCAGTCCCCTTTATTATATGAAGATGGGGGCAGGGAAGTACAATGAGCAGTACTTC
CASSPLYYMKMGAGKYNEQYF
>TRBV28|TRBD2|TRBJ2-4|NA
TGTGCCAGCAGTTTAAAACTAGCGGGAGCCAAAAACATTCAGTACTTC
CASSLKLAGAKNIQYF
>TRBV3-1|TRBD1|TRBJ1-4|NA
TGTGCCAGCAGCTGGAGGACAGGGGAGAGGACTAATGAAAAACTGTTTTTT
CASSWRTGERTNEKLFF
>TRBV28|TRBD2|TRBJ2-3|NA
TGTGCCAGCAGTTCACTAGCGGGAGCCTTAGTGTCCACAGATACGCAGTATTTT
CASSSLAGALVSTDTQYF
>TRBV7-2|NA|TRBJ1-6|NA
TGTGCCAGCAGCTTAGCGGCGGGTTTCTCCTATAATTCACCCCTCCACTTT
CASSLAAGFSYNSPLHF
>TRBV6-5|NA|TRBJ2-7|NA
TGTGCCAGCAGCTCTTGGTCTCCCTACGAGCAGTACTTC
CASSSWSPYEQYF
>TRBV20-1|TRBD2|TRBJ2-3|NA
TGCAGTGCGTCGAGGATTGGCTGCGGGAGGGCAGATACGCAGTATTTT
CSASRIGCGRADTQYF
>TRBV19|TRBD2|TRBJ2-4|NA
TGTGCCAGTAGTCCTACTAGCGGGGGACGGGACATTCAGTACTTC
CASSPTSGGRDIQYF
>TRBV28|TRBD2|TRBJ2-1|NA
TGTGTCAGCAAGGGCGGGAGCACCTACAATGAGCAGTTCTTC
CVSKGGSTYNEQFF
>TRBV7-2|NA|TRBJ2-1|NA
TGTGCCAGCAGCCCCGCCGGGAGACCTAGGGATGAGCAGTTCTTC
CASSPAGRPRDEQFF
>TRBV20-1|TRBD2|TRBJ2-4|NA
TGCAGTGCTAGGGGGACTAGCGGGGGGATAAACTGGGACATTCAGTACTTC
CSARGTSGGINWDIQYF
>TRBV28|NA|TRBJ1-1|NA
TGTGCCAGCAATGGGGGAGAAGCTTTCTTT
CASNGGEAFF
>TRBV10-2|TRBD2|TRBJ2-7|NA
TGCGCCAGCACGGGGGAGGGCCACAATGAGCAGTACTTC
CASTGEGHNEQYF
>TRBV10-2|TRBD2|TRBJ2-1|few
TGCGCCAGCGGTGGGCGGGGGGGCTACAATGAGCAGTTCTTC
CASGGRGGYNEQFF
>TRBV27|NA|TRBJ1-2|few
TGTGCCAGCAGTCATTCCCCGACAGGCTACACCTTC
CASSHSPTGYTF
>TRBV6-1|NA|TRBJ2-3|few
TGTGCCAGCAGTGAAGTGGGACTCCGTTCAGATACGCAGTATTTT
CASSEVGLRSDTQYF